The clone carrying this T cell receptor beta chain was recorded at least ten times. No antigen is known for it. The data belong to a study of metastatic and nonmetastatic thyroid tumors. Patients were all untreated before their thyroid surgery. This CDR3 is built from 14 residues. Per the germline V gene, CDR1 is LNHDA and CDR2 is SQIVND (reference sequence). Trimming pared 8 bases from V and 3 bases from J, leaving 14 bases between. Notes on the study in general: When malignant thyroid tumors were compared with benign nodules, TCR beta diversity was reportedly significantly higher in the malignant tumors. This held in both blood and tumor samples.

MiXCR re-clonotyped the PCR reads for TCRdb. The table has about 23,000 clones, 22% seen once. The receptor's source is a female donor with papillary thyroid cancer or a benign thyroid nodule (not recorded which). Some clones in this sample may be carry-over from other donors' samples. The sample consisted of blood. This sequence joins TRBV19 and TRBJ2-4; no clear D gene. The CDR3 DNA sequence: TGTGCCAGTGGAGAAGGGCGGCTCAAAAACATTCAGTACTTC. Encoded protein: CASGEGRLKNIQYF.